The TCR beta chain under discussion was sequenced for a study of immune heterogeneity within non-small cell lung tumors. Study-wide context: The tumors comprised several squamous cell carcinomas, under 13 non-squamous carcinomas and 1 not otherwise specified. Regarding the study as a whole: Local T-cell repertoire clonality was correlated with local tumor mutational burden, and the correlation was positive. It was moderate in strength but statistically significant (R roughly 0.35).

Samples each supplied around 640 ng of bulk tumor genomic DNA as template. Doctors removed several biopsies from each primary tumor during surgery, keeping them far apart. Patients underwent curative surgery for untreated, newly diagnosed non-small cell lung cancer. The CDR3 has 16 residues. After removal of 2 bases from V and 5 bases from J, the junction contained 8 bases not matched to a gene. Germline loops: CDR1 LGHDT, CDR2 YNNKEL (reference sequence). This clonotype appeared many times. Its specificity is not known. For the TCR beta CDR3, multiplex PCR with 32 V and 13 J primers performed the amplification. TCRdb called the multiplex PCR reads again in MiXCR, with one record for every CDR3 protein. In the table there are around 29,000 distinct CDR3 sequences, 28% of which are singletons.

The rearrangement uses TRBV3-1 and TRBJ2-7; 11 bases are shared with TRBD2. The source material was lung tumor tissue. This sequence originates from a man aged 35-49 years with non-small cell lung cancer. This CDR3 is CASSQYTSGRGHEQYF. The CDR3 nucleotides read TGTGCCAGCAGCCAATATACTAGCGGGAGAGGCCACGAGCAGTACTTC.